This entry lists 14 T cell receptor beta chains sequenced from one sample in a study of blood T cell repertoires in COVID-19. The assay was immunoSEQ multiplex PCR, and TCRdb's table has in-frame clones only and misses some. Of roughly 81,000 clones listed, roughly 87% are singletons. The specimen sequenced was peripheral blood. These receptors were obtained from a man aged 30 to 45 with acute or convalescent COVID-19.

DNA of the CDR3: TGCGCCAGCAGCCGGCCGGGGTGGAGGACCGGGGAGCTGTTTTTT. Translating gives CASSRPGWRTGELFF. This chain uses TRBV4-1 with TRBJ2-2, with D tentatively TRBD2 (5 bases). The ends were cut back, 4 bases at V and 5 bases at J, with 14 bases in the middle. The length of the CDR3 is 15 residues. The germline V gene has CDR1 MGHRA and CDR2 YSYEKL.

This clone was detected a few times. This sequence joins TRBV19 and TRBJ2-1; D unclear. The CDR3 runs to 13 residues. CDR1 is LNHDA and CDR2 is SQIVND in the germline V gene (reference sequence). Trimming cost V 4 bases and J 15 bases, with 19 bases left between them. The CDR3, as DNA: TGTGCCAGTAGTACCCGAGCTGTCATTGAGGTGTTCTTC. As protein: CASSTRAVIEVFF.

This chain connects TRBV7-6 to TRBJ2-7; D possibly corresponds to TRBD2 (6 bases). Germline CDR1 is SGHVS and CDR2 is FNYEAQ. The CDR3 consists of 15 residues. Trimming removed 2 bases from V and 0 bases from J, with 11 bases in between. The CDR3 coding sequence is TGTGCCAGCAGCTTACCGCTAGCGAGCTCCTACGAGCAGTACTTC. Protein: CASSLPLASSYEQYF.

V usage is TRBV28 and J usage is TRBJ2-1; 12 nucleotides agree with TRBD2. The CDR3 totals 22 residues. V gave up 5 bases and J gave up 5 bases; unmatched junction bases: 25. Per the germline V gene, CDR1 is MDHEN and CDR2 is SYDVKM. Here the CDR3 reads CASSPIPTRILAGGPTNNEQFF. The CDR3 region has the DNA TGTGCCAGCAGTCCTATCCCCACCAGGATACTAGCGGGAGGTCCGACTAACAATGAGCAGTTCTTC.

The chain carries TRBV5-4 and TRBJ2-5, with 8 bases aligning to TRBD1. Trimming cost V 2 bases and J 2 bases; bases outside gene matches: 2. This CDR3 region has 14 residues. Looked up from germline, CDR1 is SGHNT and CDR2 is YYREEE (reference sequence). Here the CDR3 DNA reads TGTGCCAGCAGCTTCGGACAGGGACAAGAGACCCAGTACTTC. This translates into CASSFGQGQETQYF.

The chain joins TRBV11-2 to TRBJ1-4, with 10 bases that match TRBD1. The junction had 13 bases not matched to a gene; V was cut back by 6 bases and J by 6 bases. CDR1 SGHAT and CDR2 FQNNGV come from the germline V gene. The CDR3 totals 17 residues. The CDR3 DNA follows: TGTGCCAGCAGTTCCAGGACAGGGGGAATATCCTATGAAAAACTGTTTTTT. Protein product: CASSSRTGGISYEKLFF.

The rearrangement joins TRBV30 to TRBJ2-2, with 7 bases aligning to TRBD2. Germline V gives CDR1 GTSNPN, CDR2 SVGIG (reference sequence). V gave up 8 bases and J gave up 4 bases; unmatched junction bases: 4. The CDR3 contains 12 residues. CDR3 sequence reads: CAATGGTGELFF. CDR3 in DNA: TGTGCCGCAACGGGGGGCACCGGGGAGCTGTTTTTT. Full variable domain (outside the CDR3, taken from reference TRBV30 and TRBJ2-2): SQTIHQWPATLVQPVGSPLSLECTVEGTSNPNLYWYRQAAGRGLQLLFYSVGIGQISSEVPQNLSASRPQDRQFILSSKKLLLSDSGFYLCAATGGTGELFFGEGSRLTVL.

V is TRBV29-1 and J is TRBJ2-3; D call uncertain. The germline V and J ends were trimmed by 7 bases and 0 bases, with 8 bases remaining between them. The CDR3 is made up of 12 amino acids. Germline-derived CDR1 and CDR2 are SQVTM and ANQGSEA. CDR3 bases: TGCAGCGGTAGAGAAAGCACAGATACGCAGTATTTT. Translation gives CSGRESTDTQYF.

The V and J genes are TRBV6-6 and TRBJ2-1, with D hard to call. Trimming left V 6 bases short and J 0 bases short, with 9 bases between. CDR3 length equals 14 residues. Germline values: CDR1 MNHNY, CDR2 SVGAGI (reference sequence). This chain's CDR3 is CASSPHSSYNEQFF. The DNA of the CDR3 is TGTGCCAGCAGCCCCCATAGCTCCTACAATGAGCAGTTCTTC.

The V gene is TRBV15, the J gene TRBJ2-5; TRBD2 is a possible D gene (7 bases). Trimming took off 1 base at V and 3 bases at J, with 15 bases between the two ends. Looked up from germline, CDR1 is LNHNV and CDR2 is YYDKDF (reference sequence). CDR3 length: 16 residues. The CDR3 DNA reads TGTGCCACCAGCAGAGGGGCGGGGGCCAGAAAAGAGACCCAGTACTTC. It yields the protein CATSRGAGARKETQYF. Combining the CDR3 with reference TRBV15 and TRBJ2-5 gives the whole variable domain DAMVIQNPRYQVTQFGKPVTLSCSQTLNHNVMYWYQQKSSQAPKLLFHYYDKDFNNEADTPDNFQSRRPNTSFCFLDIRSPGLGDTAMYLCATSRGAGARKETQYFGPGTRLLVL.

This clone was seen a handful of times. The chain has TRBV6-5 and TRBJ1-3; D gene unclear. Germline loops: CDR1 MNHEY, CDR2 SVGAGI. The CDR3 has 14 amino acids. V lost 2 bases and J lost 0, with 5 bases in between. In nucleotides, the CDR3 is TGTGCCAGCAGTTACAGCCACTCTGGAAACACCATATATTTT. It encodes CASSYSHSGNTIYF.

The J gene is TRBJ2-2, the V gene TRBV5-1, with 10 positions matching TRBD2. The CDR3 is 15 amino acids. Germline V CDR1 and CDR2: SGHRS, YFSETQ. J lost 6 bases, V lost 2 bases, and 4 bases had no gene match. Here the CDR3 DNA reads TGCGCCAGCAGCTTTCTAGCGGGAGTATCCGGGGAGCTGTTTTTT. Protein sequence: CASSFLAGVSGELFF.

This chain links TRBV5-1 with TRBJ2-5; TRBD1 aligns across 8 bases. There are 16 residues in the CDR3. CDR1 is SGHRS and CDR2 is YFSETQ in the germline V gene. V lost 1 base to trimming and J lost 5 bases; unmatched junction nucleotides: 10. CDR3 sequence reads: CASSLIVRGPEETQYF. CDR3 DNA sequence: TGCGCCAGCAGCTTGATAGTCAGGGGGCCGGAGGAGACCCAGTACTTC.

This clone has a count of ten or more. This sequence joins TRBV7-9 and TRBJ1-1, with a possible D match to TRBD1 (5 bases). The CDR3 runs 14 residues. Trimming took off 6 bases at V and 5 bases at J, with 16 bases between the two ends. CDR1 is SEHNR, CDR2 FQNEAQ, per germline (reference sequence). CDR3 sequence (DNA): TGTGCCAGCAGGGGGGAGGAGGTTGATACTGAAGCTTTCTTT. Residues: CASRGEEVDTEAFF.